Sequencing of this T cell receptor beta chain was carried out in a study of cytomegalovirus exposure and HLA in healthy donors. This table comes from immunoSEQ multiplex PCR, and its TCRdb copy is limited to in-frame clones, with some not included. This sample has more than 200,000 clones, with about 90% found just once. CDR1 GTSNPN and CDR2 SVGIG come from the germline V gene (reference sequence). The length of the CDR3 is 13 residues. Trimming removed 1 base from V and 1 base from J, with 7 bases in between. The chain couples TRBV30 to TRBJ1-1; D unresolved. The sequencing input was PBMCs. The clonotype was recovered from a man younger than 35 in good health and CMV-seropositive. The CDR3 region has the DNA TGTGCCTGGAGTGCCCTCAGGAACACTGAAGCTTTCTTT. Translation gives CAWSALRNTEAFF.